The 27 T cell receptor beta chains below come from one sample, sequenced in a study of CD8 T cells in ankylosing spondylitis. TCRdb analysed the 5' RACE reads with MiXCR anew, one entry per CDR3 protein. The sample consists of about 88,000 distinct CDR3 sequences, roughly 27% of them appearing once. The sample consisted of blood, either unsorted or a sorted T cell fraction (not recorded which). These receptors originate from a male donor with ankylosing spondylitis or in good health (not recorded which).

This clonotype was observed a few times. The chain has TRBV20-1 and TRBJ2-3; 10 bases agree with TRBD2. Germline assignment: CDR1 DFQATT and CDR2 SNEGSKA (reference sequence). This CDR3 contains 12 residues. With 3 bases clipped from V and 8 bases from J, the junction kept 2 bases outside the gene matches. Written as DNA, the CDR3 is TGCAGTGCTAGTCTAGCGGGGGCTACGCAGTATTTT. Its protein is CSASLAGATQYF.

The chain employs TRBV7-9 and TRBJ1-6, with D hard to call. Germline lookup yields CDR1 SEHNR and CDR2 FQNEAQ (reference sequence). The V gene lost 1 base and the J gene lost 9 bases, with 7 bases spanning the gap. The CDR3 consists of 13 residues. CDR3 in DNA: TGTGCCAGCAGCTTAGATGGTATTTCACCCCTCCACTTT. Its translation: CASSLDGISPLHF.

The V gene is TRBV29-1, the J gene TRBJ2-1; 8 bases match TRBD2. Unmatched junction bases numbered 15, after V lost 7 bases and J lost 7 bases. The CDR3 totals 15 residues. Per the germline V gene, CDR1 is SQVTM and CDR2 is ANQGSEA. The CDR3 here is CSGRGGRQETNEQFF. As DNA, the CDR3 is TGCAGCGGCCGGGGGGGGAGACAGGAAACTAATGAGCAGTTCTTC.

With regard to this clonotype: At one of its ends the junction is not consistent with the germline gene, which may arise from a read error. V is TRBV20-1 and J is TRBJ1-5; tentatively, D is TRBD1 (5 bases). The V gene's germline CDR1 is DFQATT and CDR2 SNEGSKA (reference sequence). The CDR3 totals 18 residues. DNA of the CDR3: TGCTGTGCTAAAGATCAGGGCTTCGTCGGGTCAAGCAATCAGCCCCAGCATTTT. This gives the protein CCAKDQGFVGSSNQPQHF.

This chain joins TRBV12-3 or TRBV12-4 and TRBJ1-5; D ambiguous. The V end was cut by 7 bases, the J end by 1 base, with 8 bases between. CDR3 length: 13 amino acids. The CDR3: CASTSWSNQPQHF. The CDR3 nucleotides are TGTGCCAGCACCTCGTGGAGCAATCAGCCCCAGCATTTT.

CDR3 protein: CASSPTVNTEAFF. CDR3 nucleotide sequence: TGTGCCAGCTCACCAACGGTGAACACTGAAGCTTTCTTT. The chain links TRBV18 to TRBJ1-1, with D hard to call. V lost 2 bases and J 0 bases, leaving 4 bases between the germline ends. The CDR3 is made up of 13 amino acids. The V gene's germline CDR1 is KGHSH and CDR2 LQKENI.

The chain employs TRBV3-1 and TRBJ2-2; the match to TRBD1 covers 9 bases. The CDR3 contains 14 residues. Germline trimming cut 4 bases from V and 5 bases from J; bases unmatched to any gene: 2. Germline CDR1 LGHDT, CDR2 YNNKEL (reference sequence). The CDR3 nucleotides are TGTGCCAGCAGCCGCGGACAGGGGACCGGGGAGCTGTTTTTT. This translates into CASSRGQGTGELFF. The whole variable domain, remainder taken from reference TRBV3-1 and TRBJ2-2, is DTAVSQTPKYLVTQMGNDKSIKCEQNLGHDTMYWYKQDSKKFLKIMFSYNNKELIINETVPNRFSPKSPDKAHLNLHINSLELGDSAVYFCASSRGQGTGELFFGEGSRLTVL.

V and J are TRBV27 and TRBJ1-2; 9 bases are a match to TRBD1. This CDR3 is built from 14 residues. Germline CDR1 is MNHEY and CDR2 is SMNVEV (reference sequence). Germline trimming cut 4 bases from V and 6 bases from J; bases unmatched to any gene: 6. CDR3 DNA sequence: TGTGCCAGCAGTTCGTGGACAGGGGTGGATGGCTACACCTTC. Its protein is CASSSWTGVDGYTF.

The CDR3 spells CASSLEFRGAAGNQPQHF. The CDR3 nucleotides read TGTGCCAGCAGCTTAGAGTTCAGGGGGGCTGCAGGCAATCAGCCCCAGCATTTT. This sequence joins TRBV7-8 and TRBJ1-5; 7 bases fit TRBD1. The V and J ends lost 1 base and 2 bases, in that order; junction bases with no gene match: 11. Germline V lookup: CDR1 SGHVS, CDR2 FQNEAQ. The CDR3 has 18 residues. The full variable domain, in which reference TRBV7-8 and TRBJ1-5 provide the parts outside the CDR3, is GAGVSQSPRYKVAKRGQDVALRCDPISGHVSLFWYQQALGQGPEFLTYFQNEAQLDKSGLPSDRFFAERPEGSVSTLKIQRTQQEDSAVYLCASSLEFRGAAGNQPQHFGDGTRLSIL.

The V and J genes are TRBV5-4 and TRBJ2-1, with 11 bases fitting TRBD1. The V and J ends lost 3 bases and 0 bases, in that order; junction bases with no gene match: 11. CDR1 is SGHNT and CDR2 is YYREEE in the germline V gene (reference sequence). The CDR3 has 19 residues. The CDR3 loop reads CASSYSDRGRGSSYNEQFF. The CDR3, as DNA: TGTGCCAGCAGCTACTCGGACAGGGGGCGGGGGAGCTCCTACAATGAGCAGTTCTTC.

The chain recombines TRBV9 with TRBJ1-1; no firm D call. CDR3 length: 14 amino acids. The germline V gene encodes CDR1 SGDLS and CDR2 YYNGEE. The V end lost 0 bases, the J end lost 0 bases, and 6 bases lay between the germline ends. The CDR3 is CASSVEGVNTEAFF. The CDR3 DNA is TGTGCCAGCAGCGTAGAAGGTGTGAACACTGAAGCTTTCTTT.

The rearrangement uses TRBV15 and TRBJ1-5; unclear D gene. V lost 8 bases to trimming and J lost 5 bases, with 16 bases between them. Germline V gene data show CDR1 as LNHNV and CDR2 as YYDKDF (reference sequence). This CDR3 is 14 amino acids long. The CDR3 DNA reads as TGTGCCACCCGGACCGAGAGGAGCGATCAGCCCCAGCATTTT. As protein: CATRTERSDQPQHF.

This clonotype has just a few counts. The J gene is TRBJ2-7, the V gene TRBV20-1; D unresolved. The CDR3 has 12 amino acids. CDR1 and CDR2 from the germline V gene are DFQATT and SNEGSKA (reference sequence). The V and J ends lost 3 bases and 3 bases respectively, with 9 bases between them. Here the CDR3 DNA reads TGCAGTGCTAGGACTGATTTCTACGAGCAGTACTTC. Translated: CSARTDFYEQYF.

This clonotype was seen a few times. The chain recombines TRBV4-2 with TRBJ2-5; TRBD2 aligns across 8 bases. The CDR3 is made up of 15 amino acids. Germline CDR1 reads LGHNA; CDR2 reads YNFKEQ. V was clipped by 3 bases and J by 3 bases; unmatched bases: 6. The CDR3 DNA sequence: TGTGCCAGCAGCCAGCTCGGGACTAGGGAAGAGACCCAGTACTTC. Its translation is CASSQLGTREETQYF.

This clonotype was seen a single time. V is TRBV2 and J is TRBJ2-1, with D unresolved. The V end lost 7 bases, the J end lost 0 bases, and 10 bases lay between the germline ends. The CDR3 consists of 14 residues. CDR1 and CDR2 (germline): SNHLY, FYNNEI. Here the CDR3 reads CASKWVSSYNEQFF. The CDR3 DNA follows: TGTGCCAGCAAGTGGGTGAGCTCCTACAATGAGCAGTTCTTC. Looking up the rest from reference TRBV2 and TRBJ2-1 gives the full variable domain: EPEVTQTPSHQVTQMGQEVILRCVPISNHLYFYWYRQILGQKVEFLVSFYNNEISEKSEIFDDQFSVERPDGSNFTLKIRSTKLEDSAMYFCASKWVSSYNEQFFGPGTRLTVL.

V is TRBV20-1 and J is TRBJ2-1; 7 bases agree with TRBD1. There are 14 residues in the CDR3. With 4 bases clipped from V and 7 bases from J, the junction kept 10 bases outside the gene matches. Germline V gene sequence: CDR1 DFQATT, CDR2 SNEGSKA (reference sequence). In nucleotides, the CDR3 is TGCAGTGCTAACGACAGGGTTCTGCGAAATGAGCAGTTCTTC. Protein product: CSANDRVLRNEQFF.

The rearrangement joins TRBV12-3 or TRBV12-4 to TRBJ2-5, with 11 bases identical to TRBD1. After removal of 6 bases from V and 5 bases from J, the junction contained 5 bases not matched to a gene. This CDR3 comprises 14 residues. The DNA of the CDR3 is TGTGCCAGCAGGGACAGGGGGCTTGTGGAGACCCAGTACTTC. Translation: CASRDRGLVETQYF.

The chain carries TRBV7-8 and TRBJ2-7; D is undetermined. The V end was cut by 1 base, the J end by 8 bases, with 24 bases between. The CDR3 sequence is 17 residues long. The germline gives CDR1 SGHVS, CDR2 FQNEAQ. The CDR3 is CASSLDSRVLDRDQQYV. The CDR3 DNA follows: TGTGCCAGCAGCTTAGACTCACGAGTCCTAGATCGCGATCAGCAGTACGTC.

V and J are TRBV5-1 and TRBJ2-3; D uncertain. CDR1 is SGHRS and CDR2 is YFSETQ in the germline V gene. The CDR3 sequence is 13 residues long. Trimming cost V 7 bases and J 5 bases, with 14 bases left between them. CDR3 DNA: TGCGCCAGCGCGGACCGAGCGATAGATACGCAGTATTTT. Protein product: CASADRAIDTQYF.

The chain is built from TRBV7-2 and TRBJ2-6; D is unclear. Trimming took 2 bases from V and 0 from J, leaving 8 bases between them. Germline-derived CDR1 and CDR2 are SGHTA and FQGNSA. This CDR3 has 16 residues. The CDR3 is CASSLSHSSGANVLTF. In DNA, the CDR3 is TGTGCCAGCAGCTTATCGCACAGCTCTGGGGCCAACGTCCTGACTTTC.

The chain couples TRBV20-1 to TRBJ2-5; possibly TRBD1 for D (6 bases). CDR3 size: 12 residues. The ends were cut back, 4 bases at V and 5 bases at J, with 11 bases in the middle. Germline V gene sequence: CDR1 DFQATT, CDR2 SNEGSKA (reference sequence). The CDR3 DNA reads as TGCAGTGCTATGGGGGCCAGGGAGACCCAGTACTTC. It translates to CSAMGARETQYF.

This clonotype has just a few counts. The chain recombines TRBV12-3 or TRBV12-4 with TRBJ1-4, with D maybe TRBD1 (6 bases). This CDR3 has 14 amino acids. V lost 3 bases and J lost 6, with 11 bases in between. This CDR3 reads CASSLGGHHEKLFF. The CDR3 region has the DNA TGTGCCAGCAGTTTGGGGGGGCATCATGAAAAACTGTTTTTT.

The rearrangement links TRBV10-3 to TRBJ1-1; no clear D gene. V shed 3 bases and J shed 6 bases, with 5 bases lying between them. This CDR3 comprises 11 residues. The germline V gene encodes CDR1 ENHRY and CDR2 SYGVKD. The CDR3 coding sequence is TGTGCCATCAGTGACGGTCCTGAAGCTTTCTTT. This gives the protein CAISDGPEAFF.

The V call is TRBV7-9, the J call TRBJ2-7, with 7 bases that match TRBD1. The CDR3 is 14 amino acids. Losses at the gene ends were 2 bases for V and 2 bases for J; bases not matched to a gene: 3. Germline V gene data show CDR1 as SEHNR and CDR2 as FQNEAQ (reference sequence). CDR3 nucleotide sequence: TGTGCCAGCAGCTTAACAGGGGTTCCCTACGAGCAGTACTTC. Protein sequence: CASSLTGVPYEQYF. Full variable domain (remainder filled in from reference TRBV7-9 and TRBJ2-7): DTGVSQNPRHKITKRGQNVTFRCDPISEHNRLYWYRQTLGQGPEFLTYFQNEAQLEKSRLLSDRFSAERPKGSFSTLEIQRTEQGDSAMYLCASSLTGVPYEQYFGPGTRLTVT.

This clonotype was recorded only once. The gene calls are TRBV12-3 or TRBV12-4 and TRBJ1-5; a possible D gene is TRBD1 (5 bases). V lost 3 bases and J 6 bases, leaving 9 bases between the germline ends. The CDR3 extends over 13 amino acids. DNA for the CDR3: TGTGCCAGCAGTTTCCAGGGAGGTCAGCCCCAGCATTTT. Protein sequence: CASSFQGGQPQHF.

The chain couples TRBV20-1 to TRBJ2-5; perhaps TRBD1 as D (6 bases). The V end lost 3 bases, the J end lost 3 bases, and 11 bases lay between the germline ends. The length of the CDR3 is 13 residues. In germline, CDR1 is DFQATT, CDR2 SNEGSKA (reference sequence). This CDR3 is CSASARDKETQYF. DNA for the CDR3: TGCAGTGCTAGTGCCAGGGACAAAGAGACCCAGTACTTC.

The V gene is TRBV27, the J gene TRBJ2-5, with D possibly TRBD1 on 5 matching bases. CDR3 size: 15 residues. The V and J ends lost 3 bases and 2 bases respectively, with 13 bases between them. CDR1 is MNHEY and CDR2 is SMNVEV in the germline V gene (reference sequence). The CDR3: CASSFARRAQETQYF. DNA for the CDR3: TGTGCCAGCAGTTTCGCCCGCAGGGCACAAGAGACCCAGTACTTC.